The next 9 T cell receptor beta chains were all read from a single sample in a study of T cell repertoires in cytomegalovirus infection (dated by TCRdb to about 2019). Sequencer: Illumina HiSeq 1500. TCRdb trimmed the raw reads at Q25, called clones with MiXCR and kept productive beta chains. Here each entry gathers all rows of one CDR3 protein and keeps the most common genes and DNA. In this sample the table shows 350,000 to 550,000 distinct CDR3 sequences, roughly a third of which occur a single time. The ten most abundant clones make up 12% to 15% of the sample. The sequencing input was PBMCs. The receptors were sampled from a human donor in good health (CMV status not recorded). Some clones in this sample may be carry-over from other donors' samples.

The J gene is TRBJ2-3, the V gene TRBV20-1; 12 bases fit TRBD2. The V and J ends lost 6 bases and 7 bases, in that order; junction bases with no gene match: 11. Germline values: CDR1 DFQATT, CDR2 SNEGSKA (reference sequence). The CDR3 is 15 residues long. CDR3: CSAKVTSGGSHTQYF. In DNA, the CDR3 is TGCAGTGCAAAGGTCACTAGCGGGGGGTCACATACGCAGTATTTT.

This clonotype has more than one count but fewer than ten. CDR3 bases: TGTGCCAGCAGCCTCCGTATGGGGGGGAATGAAAAACTGTTTTTT. It is translated as CASSLRMGGNEKLFF. The chain links TRBV7-9 to TRBJ1-4, with a tentative D call TRBD1 (5 bases). Germline CDR1 is SEHNR and CDR2 is FQNEAQ (reference sequence). This CDR3 spans 15 amino acids. V shed 5 bases and J shed 5 bases, with 15 bases lying between them. The entire variable domain, with the rest obtained from reference TRBV7-9 and TRBJ1-4, is as follows: DTGVSQNPRHKITKRGQNVTFRCDPISEHNRLYWYRQTLGQGPEFLTYFQNEAQLEKSRLLSDRFSAERPKGSFSTLEIQRTEQGDSAMYLCASSLRMGGNEKLFFGSGTQLSVL.

This clonotype is a singleton in its sample. The CDR3 bases are TGCGCCAGCAGCCAAGTTGCCGGGAACCTTCCCTATGGCTACACCTTC. Its protein product is CASSQVAGNLPYGYTF. The rearrangement links TRBV4-3 to TRBJ1-2; D is ambiguous. This CDR3 comprises 16 residues. Trimming cost V 1 base and J 4 bases, with 16 bases left between them. From germline, CDR1 is LGHNA and CDR2 YSLEER.

This clonotype occurred a few times. This CDR3 reads CASLAFSGQPQHF. CDR3 coding DNA: TGTGCCAGCTTGGCCTTTTCGGGACAGCCCCAGCATTTT. The rearrangement links TRBV6-1 to TRBJ1-5, with D uncertain. Deletions cut 8 bases from V and 7 bases from J, with 15 bases between. The germline CDR1 and CDR2 sequences are MNHNS and SASEGT. The CDR3 length is 13 residues.

The sample holds many counts of this clonotype. This chain uses TRBV5-1 with TRBJ2-3; TRBD1 or TRBD2 may be the D gene (6 bases each). V was pared by 4 bases and J by 4 bases, with 10 bases between. The CDR3 covers 13 residues. Germline lookup yields CDR1 SGHRS and CDR2 YFSETQ. The CDR3 region has the DNA TGCGCCAGCAGCACCGGGGGCCCAGATACGCAGTATTTT. Translated: CASSTGGPDTQYF.

This clonotype was counted only a few times. V gene TRBV6-1 combines with J gene TRBJ1-6; no firm D call. V was trimmed by 1 base and J by 3 bases, leaving 4 bases between them. This CDR3 contains 14 residues. The germline V gene has CDR1 MNHNS and CDR2 SASEGT. The CDR3 loop is CASSEEGYNSPLHF. In nucleotides, the CDR3 is TGTGCCAGCAGTGAAGAGGGCTATAATTCACCCCTCCACTTT.

This clonotype was counted only a few times. The V call is TRBV2, the J call TRBJ1-1; 11 positions match TRBD1. J gave up 11 bases and V 7 bases, and 9 bases lay outside the gene matches. The CDR3 runs 13 residues. Per germline, CDR1 SNHLY and CDR2 FYNNEI. CDR3 DNA sequence: TGTGCCAGCAAACCGGGACAGGGGGAGAATGCTTTCTTT. Translation: CASKPGQGENAFF.

J is TRBJ2-5 and V is TRBV7-9; 7 bases map to TRBD1. The CDR3 is 13 residues long. V dropped 6 bases and J dropped 9; count of bases not matched to a gene: 10. In germline, CDR1 is SEHNR, CDR2 FQNEAQ (reference sequence). CDR3 coding DNA: TGTGCCAGCAGTCGCACAGGGGAGAGGGCCCAGTACTTC. Encoded protein: CASSRTGERAQYF.

This clonotype has only a few counts. This chain uses TRBV19 with TRBJ2-5, with TRBD2 matching over 10 bases. The CDR3 has 17 amino acids. The ends lost 6 bases at V and 0 bases at J; junction bases unmatched: 10. CDR1 and CDR2 (germline): LNHDA, SQIVND (reference sequence). The CDR3 region is CASRRRASGGYQETQYF. The CDR3 coding sequence is TGTGCCAGTAGACGGCGGGCTAGCGGGGGATACCAAGAGACCCAGTACTTC.